This T cell receptor beta chain derives from a study of response to subunit inactivated influenza vaccine. Study-wide results and caveats: Only a handful of new T cells, the authors suggested, are recruited with each seasonal influenza vaccination.

TCRdb used MiXCR to reprocess the RT-PCR reads, holding one entry per CDR3 protein. The sample has 530,000 or so distinct CDR3 sequences; 25% are singletons. Germline-derived CDR1 and CDR2 are MRHNA and SNTAGT. Trimming shortened V by 4 bases and J by 4 bases, and 10 bases separated the two germline ends. CDR3 length: 13 amino acids. This clonotype came up a few times. What it recognizes is unknown. This clonotype was sampled from a middle-aged man who received an inactivated influenza vaccine. The material sequenced was CD4+ T cells sorted from PBMCs, taken roughly 5 days after vaccination. The chain employs TRBV6-4 and TRBJ2-5; maybe TRBD1 (6 bases). This CDR3 is CASSGSRGETQYF. In nucleotides, the CDR3 is TGTGCCAGCAGTGGGAGCAGGGGAGAGACCCAGTACTTC.